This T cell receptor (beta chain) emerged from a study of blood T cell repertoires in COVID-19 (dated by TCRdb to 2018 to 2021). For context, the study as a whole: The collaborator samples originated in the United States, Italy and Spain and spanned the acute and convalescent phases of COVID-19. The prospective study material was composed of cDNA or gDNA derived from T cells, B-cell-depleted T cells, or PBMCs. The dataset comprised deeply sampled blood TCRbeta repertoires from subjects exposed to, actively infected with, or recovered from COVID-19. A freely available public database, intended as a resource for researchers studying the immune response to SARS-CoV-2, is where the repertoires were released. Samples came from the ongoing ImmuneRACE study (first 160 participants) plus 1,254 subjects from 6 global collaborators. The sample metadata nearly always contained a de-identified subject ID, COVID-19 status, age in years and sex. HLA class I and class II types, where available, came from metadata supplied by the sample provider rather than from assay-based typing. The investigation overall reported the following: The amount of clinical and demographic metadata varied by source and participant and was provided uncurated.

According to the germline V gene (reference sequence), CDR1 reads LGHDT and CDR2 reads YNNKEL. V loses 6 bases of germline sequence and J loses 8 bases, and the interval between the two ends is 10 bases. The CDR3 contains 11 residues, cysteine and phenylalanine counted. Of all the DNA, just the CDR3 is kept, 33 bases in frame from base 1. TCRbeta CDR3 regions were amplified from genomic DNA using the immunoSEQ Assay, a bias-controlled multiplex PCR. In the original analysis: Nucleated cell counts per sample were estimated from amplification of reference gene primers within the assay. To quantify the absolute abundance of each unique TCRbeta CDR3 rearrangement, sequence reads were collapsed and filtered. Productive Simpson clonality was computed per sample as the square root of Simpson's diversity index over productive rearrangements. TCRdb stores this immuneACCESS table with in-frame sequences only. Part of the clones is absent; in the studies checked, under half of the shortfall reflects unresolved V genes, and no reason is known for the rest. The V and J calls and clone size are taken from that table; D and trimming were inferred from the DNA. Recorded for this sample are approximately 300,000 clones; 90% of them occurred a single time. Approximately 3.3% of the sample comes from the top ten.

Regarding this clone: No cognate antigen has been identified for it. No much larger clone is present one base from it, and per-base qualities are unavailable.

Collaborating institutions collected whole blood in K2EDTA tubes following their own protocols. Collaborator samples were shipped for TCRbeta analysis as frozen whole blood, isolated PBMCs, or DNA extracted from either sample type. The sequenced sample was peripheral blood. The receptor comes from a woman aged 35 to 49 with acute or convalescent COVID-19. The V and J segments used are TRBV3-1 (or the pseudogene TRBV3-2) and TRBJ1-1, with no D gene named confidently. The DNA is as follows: TGTGCCAGCAGGAGCTTTGCGGAAGCTTTCTTT. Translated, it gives CASRSFAEAFF.